A selection of T cell receptor beta chains follows, all from one sample in a study of blood T cell repertoires in COVID-19. Assay used: immunoSEQ multiplex PCR; TCRdb lists only in-frame clones, some missing. The sample holds some 250,000 clones, approximately 83% seen once. The source material was peripheral blood. These receptors originate from a woman aged 25 to 45 who had recovered from COVID-19. CDR3s include the opening cysteine and the closing phenylalanine or tryptophan. A D gene is named only where the DNA matches it firmly. Expanded clones get a size class; other rows say once, few or many, or leave the size out.

J	D	size	V	DNA	CDR3
TRBJ2-7	-	once	TRBV9	TGTGCCAGCAGCGTAGGGAGTGCCGCTCCCTACGAGCAGTACTTC	CASSVGSAAPYEQYF
TRBJ1-1	-	-	TRBV11-1	TGTGCCAGCAGCTTAAACGGTGCGGGCACTGAAGCTTTCTTT	CASSLNGAGTEAFF
TRBJ2-7	-	-	TRBV6-5	TGTGCCAGCAGCTTATCCGTTCTCCGCTTC	CASSLSVLRF
TRBJ2-3	TRBD1	-	TRBV5-1	TGCGCCAGCGGGAGGACAGGGGAGCCCACAGATACGCAGTATTTT	CASGRTGEPTDTQYF
TRBJ2-3	TRBD1	-	TRBV15	TGTGCCACCAGTAGATGGGGACAGGGTGGCACAGATACGCAGTATTTT	CATSRWGQGGTDTQYF
TRBJ1-1	-	-	TRBV2	TGTGCCAGCAGTGAACTAGTTGCACTCATGAACACTGAAGCTTTCTTT	CASSELVALMNTEAFF
TRBJ2-6	TRBD1	few	TRBV11-2	TGTGCCAGCAGCACAACCAAAGGACAGGGGATCTCTGGGGCCAACGTCCTGACTTTC	CASSTTKGQGISGANVLTF
TRBJ1-5	-	-	TRBV27	TGTGCCAGCAGTTTATACGGGATTGTAAATCAGCCCCAGCATTTT	CASSLYGIVNQPQHF
TRBJ2-7	-	few	TRBV5-1	TGCGCCAGCAGCTTGGACAGGGCTTACGAGCAGTACTTC	CASSLDRAYEQYF
TRBJ1-1	TRBD1	once	TRBV19	TGTGCCAGTAGTCCAAGGACAGGGTGGCCCACTGAAGCTTTCTTT	CASSPRTGWPTEAFF
TRBJ1-1	-	-	TRBV5-5	TGTGCCAGCAGGCTAGACAGAGCTAACACTGAAGCTTTCTTT	CASRLDRANTEAFF
TRBJ2-5	TRBD2	-	TRBV4-2	TGTGCCAGCAGCCAAGATTGGCTAGCGGGGGGGCCCTTACGGGAGACCCAGTACTTC	CASSQDWLAGGPLRETQYF
TRBJ2-1	TRBD1	-	TRBV5-1	TGCGCCAGCAGCTTGGGAAATCTACAGGGGGATGAGCAGTTCTTC	CASSLGNLQGDEQFF
TRBJ1-6	-	-	TRBV4-3	TGCGCCAGCAGCCGCCGGGTAGATTCACCCCTCCACTTT	CASSRRVDSPLHF
TRBJ2-3	TRBD2	-	TRBV15	TGTGCCACCAGCAGAGATCGCGGTAGCGGGGGGACGAAGGGGCAGTATTTT	CATSRDRGSGGTKGQYF
TRBJ2-5	TRBD2	-	TRBV6-5	TGTGCCAGCAGTTACCTTCGGCAGGGAGGGGAGACCCAGTACTTC	CASSYLRQGGETQYF
TRBJ2-7	TRBD1	-	TRBV6-5	TGTGCCAGCAGTTCCTCCAACAGGGGAGTCTACGAGCAGTACTTC	CASSSSNRGVYEQYF
TRBJ2-5	TRBD1	-	TRBV6-5	TGTGCCAGCAGGTCAGACAGGGGGAAAGAGACCCAGTACTTC	CASRSDRGKETQYF
TRBJ2-1	TRBD1	once	TRBV7-2	TGTGCCAGCAGCTTCGACAGGGGGCGTCTTCAAGAGCAGTTCTTC	CASSFDRGRLQEQFF
TRBJ2-5	TRBD1	-	TRBV5-1	TGCGCCAGCAGTCGGGACAGGATGTCTGAGACCCAGTACTTC	CASSRDRMSETQYF
TRBJ2-5	TRBD2	once	TRBV18	TGTGCCAGCTCACCAAGTAGTCCGACTAGCGTGTACCAAGAGACCCAGTACTTC	CASSPSSPTSVYQETQYF
TRBJ1-1	-	-	TRBV5-1	TGCGCCAGCAGCCCTCTTGGGGGCCCCACTGAAGCTTTCTTT	CASSPLGGPTEAFF
TRBJ2-2	TRBD2	-	TRBV10-2	TGCGCCAGCTGCCCGTACAGCGGGGGGGCCTCAGGGGTCGGGGAGCTGTTTTTT	CASCPYSGGASGVGELFF
TRBJ1-6	TRBD1	-	TRBV11-2	TGTGCCAGCAGCTTACAACAGGGGGCGAATTCACCCCTCCACTTT	CASSLQQGANSPLHF
TRBJ1-6	-	-	TRBV9	TGTGCCAGCAGCGTAGGCCAGACTCCCTCCTATAATTCACCCCTCCACTTT	CASSVGQTPSYNSPLHF
TRBJ2-7	-	-	TRBV27	TGTGCCAGCAGTGCCAAGCCCTCTCAGGGCTGGGAAGTCTACGAGCAGTACTTC	CASSAKPSQGWEVYEQYF
TRBJ1-2	TRBD1	-	TRBV3-1/TRBV3-2	TGTGCCAGCAGTAGGGGGCAGAACTATGGCTACACCTTC	CASSRGQNYGYTF
TRBJ2-3	TRBD2	-	TRBV5-4	TGTGCCAGCAGCCTAGGGACTAGCGGGGGCCGAAGCACAGATACGCAGTATTTT	CASSLGTSGGRSTDTQYF
TRBJ2-1	TRBD2	-	TRBV19	TGTGCCAGTAGTCCACGACTAGCGGGGGCTTTAAAGGATGAGCAGTTCTTC	CASSPRLAGALKDEQFF
TRBJ2-3	TRBD2	-	TRBV25-1	TGTGCCAGCAGTGAGTTAGCGGGGGCCGCGTCTACGCAGTATTTT	CASSELAGAASTQYF
TRBJ1-5	TRBD1	-	TRBV19	TGTGCCAGTAGTCCCTTCGGGGACAGAAAGCTTAATCAGCCCCAGCATTTT	CASSPFGDRKLNQPQHF
TRBJ1-2	TRBD1	-	TRBV15	TGTGCCACCAGCAGAGGGACAGGGGGCAGGGATAACTATGGCTACACCTTC	CATSRGTGGRDNYGYTF
TRBJ2-7	-	-	TRBV27	TGTGCCAGCAGCCCCTCTAGTGGCGAGGCCTACGAGCAGTACTTC	CASSPSSGEAYEQYF
TRBJ2-3	-	-	TRBV5-1	TGCGCCAGCAGCCCTGCCGTAGAGGGCACGCAGTATTTT	CASSPAVEGTQYF
TRBJ1-1	-	-	TRBV15	TGTGCCACCAGCAGAGATATTGGGCACGGCACTGAAGCTTTCTTT	CATSRDIGHGTEAFF
TRBJ2-7	TRBD1	-	TRBV3-1/TRBV3-2	TGTGCCAGCAGCCTAGGACAGGGAGGCTACGAGCAGTACTTC	CASSLGQGGYEQYF
TRBJ2-3	-	-	TRBV9	TGTGCCAGCAGCGTAGAGGGGAACGCAGATACGCAGTATTTT	CASSVEGNADTQYF
TRBJ2-7	TRBD1	-	TRBV10-1	TGCGCCGGGGAGACAGGGGGCTTGTGGTACTTC	CAGETGGLWYF
TRBJ1-1	-	-	TRBV4-2	TGTGCCAGCAGCCATCCCAGGGGAGGGACTGAAGCTTTCTTT	CASSHPRGGTEAFF
TRBJ2-3	TRBD2	-	TRBV9	TGTGCCAGCAGCGCTGGACTAGCGGAGAACACAGATACGCAGTATTTT	CASSAGLAENTDTQYF
TRBJ1-5	-	-	TRBV27	TGTGCCAGCAGTGGCAGACTTAGACCTTATAGCAATCAGCCCCAGCATTTT	CASSGRLRPYSNQPQHF
TRBJ1-1	TRBD1	-	TRBV5-8	TGTGCCAGCAGCTGGTACAGGGGGTCCCCTGAAGCTTTCTTT	CASSWYRGSPEAFF
TRBJ2-7	-	-	TRBV6-1	TGTGCCAGCAGTGAAGCGCGGCCGGACAGACCTTTATTCACCTACGAGCAGTACTTC	CASSEARPDRPLFTYEQYF
TRBJ2-2	TRBD1	-	TRBV6-2/TRBV6-3	TGTGCCAGCAGTTACCGGGACAGGGGTTTTTCCGGGGAGCTGTTTTTT	CASSYRDRGFSGELFF
TRBJ1-2	TRBD1	-	TRBV7-8	TGTGCCAGCAGCCCCATGACAGGGGGCTACTATGGCTACACCTTC	CASSPMTGGYYGYTF
TRBJ2-7	-	few	TRBV14	TGTGCCAGCAGCCCGGGGGAATTCTACGAGCAGTACTTC	CASSPGEFYEQYF
TRBJ1-3	-	-	TRBV10-3	TGTGCCATCAGTGAGAGGAGACTGGGGAGCAACTCTGGAAACACCATATATTTT	CAISERRLGSNSGNTIYF
TRBJ1-5	-	-	TRBV7-3	TGTGCCAGCAGCTTATTGAGGGGGCAGCCCCAGCATTTT	CASSLLRGQPQHF
TRBJ2-3	TRBD2	-	TRBV29-1	TGCAGCGAAAGAAGCCTAGCGGGCACAGATACGCAGTATTTT	CSERSLAGTDTQYF
TRBJ2-1	-	-	TRBV5-6	TGTGCCAGCAGCTTATGGCGGGGTCGGCATGAGCAGTTCTTC	CASSLWRGRHEQFF
TRBJ1-3	-	-	TRBV30	TGTGCCTGGAGTTTGTCAGTCACGGGAAACACCATATATTTT	CAWSLSVTGNTIYF
TRBJ1-4	-	-	TRBV5-5	TGTGCCAGCAGTCTGGACAGAGAAAAACTGTTTTTT	CASSLDREKLFF
TRBJ1-6	TRBD1	few	TRBV5-1	TGCGCCAGCAGCTTGTTAGGGGGCACTAATTCACCCCTCCACTTT	CASSLLGGTNSPLHF
TRBJ1-1	-	few	TRBV27	TGTGCCAGCAGTTTAAACCTCAGGGCGGGAGCCATGAACACTGAAGCTTTCTTT	CASSLNLRAGAMNTEAFF